A selection of T cell receptor beta chains follows, all from one sample in a study of blood T cell repertoires in COVID-19. The assay was immunoSEQ multiplex PCR, and TCRdb's table has in-frame clones only and misses some. The data hold about 140,000 clones, with around 80% observed a single time. Sequencing used peripheral blood. The receptor source for this set is a man aged 60-69 years with acute or convalescent COVID-19. The CDR3 runs from the conserved cysteine through the conserved F or W. D genes are given only for firm matches. Size is omitted from some rows. Given values are once, few, many or a class for expanded clones.

V: TRBV18
size: .
J: TRBJ1-5
D: TRBD1
DNA: TGTGCCAGCTCACCGACCGGGACAGGGGATCAGCCCCAGCATTTT
CDR3: CASSPTGTGDQPQHF

V: TRBV19
size: .
J: TRBJ2-3
D: TRBD2
DNA: TGTGCCAGTACATCTAGCGGGACCCAGGGCGATACGCAGTATTTT
CDR3: CASTSSGTQGDTQYF

V: TRBV7-9
size: .
J: TRBJ2-1
D: .
DNA: TGTGCCAGCAGCAGAGACACCGCCAATGAGCAGTTCTTC
CDR3: CASSRDTANEQFF

V: TRBV11-2
size: .
J: TRBJ2-1
D: TRBD1
DNA: TGTGCCAGCAGCATGACAGGGGCCCCCTACAATGAGCAGTTCTTC
CDR3: CASSMTGAPYNEQFF

V: TRBV9
size: few
J: TRBJ1-2
D: TRBD1
DNA: TGTGCCAGCAGCGTACCCGGGACAGGGAAGGGCTACACCTTC
CDR3: CASSVPGTGKGYTF

V: TRBV5-1
size: many
J: TRBJ1-6
D: TRBD1
DNA: TGCGCCAGCAGCTTGTCTGGGACAGTTAATTCACCCCTCCACTTT
CDR3: CASSLSGTVNSPLHF

V: TRBV21-1
size: .
J: TRBJ1-6
D: .
DNA: TGTGCCAGCAGCATTCCTGGACAAAATCATAATTCACCCCTCCACTTT
CDR3: CASSIPGQNHNSPLHF

V: TRBV28
size: .
J: TRBJ2-7
D: .
DNA: TGTGCCAGCAGTTTACTGTCCGAGCAGTACTTC
CDR3: CASSLLSEQYF

V: TRBV7-6
size: once
J: TRBJ2-6
D: TRBD2
DNA: TGTGCCAGCAGCTTAGAAGCTAGCGGGGGCTCTGGGGCCAACGTCCTGACTTTC
CDR3: CASSLEASGGSGANVLTF

V: TRBV29-1
size: .
J: TRBJ1-3
D: TRBD1
DNA: TGCAGCGTTGGCCTCGGGACAGCCTCTGGAAACACCATATATTTT
CDR3: CSVGLGTASGNTIYF

V: TRBV6-2/TRBV6-3
size: .
J: TRBJ1-5
D: .
DNA: TGTGCCAGCAGTCGGGGGAATCAGCCCCAGCATTTT
CDR3: CASSRGNQPQHF

V: TRBV6-2/TRBV6-3
size: .
J: TRBJ2-1
D: .
DNA: TGTGCCAGCAGTTACTTGAGGGACTTCCGATCTTACAGCTCCTACAATGAGCAGTTCTTC
CDR3: CASSYLRDFRSYSSYNEQFF

V: TRBV28
size: .
J: TRBJ1-5
D: .
DNA: TGTGCCAGCAGTTTAGAGGTCTTCGGCCCGCAGGGGTTCTTTCAGCCCCAGCATTTT
CDR3: CASSLEVFGPQGFFQPQHF

V: TRBV2
size: .
J: TRBJ1-5
D: .
DNA: TGTGCCAGCAGTGATCAGGGAAGCCCGGGCCAGCCCCAGCATTTT
CDR3: CASSDQGSPGQPQHF

V: TRBV30
size: .
J: TRBJ1-2
D: TRBD1
DNA: TGTGCCTGGACGGACAGGTATCAGGGCTACACCTTC
CDR3: CAWTDRYQGYTF

V: TRBV27
size: .
J: TRBJ2-7
D: TRBD2
DNA: TGTGCCAGCAGTCCGGGACTAACGGGCCACGAGCAGTACTTC
CDR3: CASSPGLTGHEQYF

V: TRBV4-3
size: .
J: TRBJ1-2
D: .
DNA: TGCGCCAGCAGCCAAGGAGGACAGCTCTATGGCTACACCTTC
CDR3: CASSQGGQLYGYTF

V: TRBV9
size: few
J: TRBJ1-1
D: TRBD1
DNA: TGTGCCAGCAGCGCCTTTCAGGGGGCTGAAGCTTTCTTT
CDR3: CASSAFQGAEAFF

V: TRBV28
size: few
J: TRBJ1-5
D: TRBD1
DNA: TGTGCCAGCAGTCCGAGACAGGGGGTAGGCAATCAGCCCCAGCATTTT
CDR3: CASSPRQGVGNQPQHF

V: TRBV21-1
size: few
J: TRBJ1-1
D: .
DNA: TGTGCCAGCAGCAAAGCGGTGAGGGGGCGCGACACTGAAGCTTTCTTT
CDR3: CASSKAVRGRDTEAFF

V: TRBV10-3
size: .
J: TRBJ1-1
D: .
DNA: TGTGCCATCAGTGAATCAATTGTTCGGGGGAACACTGAAGCTTTCTTT
CDR3: CAISESIVRGNTEAFF

V: TRBV11-2
size: .
J: TRBJ2-2
D: .
DNA: TGTGCCAGCAGCTTCCGACCTGAGGACGGGGAGCTGTTTTTT
CDR3: CASSFRPEDGELFF

V: TRBV6-1
size: .
J: TRBJ1-5
D: TRBD1
DNA: TGTGCCAGCAGTGCAACCGACAGGGGGTTTGATCAGCCCCAGCATTTT
CDR3: CASSATDRGFDQPQHF

V: TRBV4-2
size: .
J: TRBJ1-4
D: TRBD1
DNA: TGTGCCAGCAGCCAAGCCGGGACAGCAACTAATGAAAAACTGTTTTTT
CDR3: CASSQAGTATNEKLFF

V: TRBV28
size: .
J: TRBJ1-5
D: TRBD1
DNA: TGTGCCAGTCGGACAGGGGGAATTCAGCCCCAGCATTTT
CDR3: CASRTGGIQPQHF

V: TRBV9
size: .
J: TRBJ2-5
D: .
DNA: TGTGCCAGCAGCGTAGACCCCCTCGGTGAGACCCAGTACTTC
CDR3: CASSVDPLGETQYF

V: TRBV19
size: .
J: TRBJ1-4
D: .
DNA: TGTGCCAGTAGTAGGGCAGGAATAACAACTAATGAAAAACTGTTTTTT
CDR3: CASSRAGITTNEKLFF

V: TRBV7-9
size: .
J: TRBJ1-6
D: TRBD1
DNA: TGTGCCAGCAGCAGGGACAGTTATAATTCACCCCTCCACTTT
CDR3: CASSRDSYNSPLHF

V: TRBV5-8
size: .
J: TRBJ1-2
D: TRBD1
DNA: TGTGCCAGCAGCTTCGGACAGGGAAGCTATGGCTACACCTTC
CDR3: CASSFGQGSYGYTF

V: TRBV18
size: .
J: TRBJ1-2
D: .
DNA: TGTGCCAGCTCACAGGGGAACTATGGCTACACCTTC
CDR3: CASSQGNYGYTF

V: TRBV9
size: .
J: TRBJ2-1
D: .
DNA: TGTGCCAGCAGCGTAGAGGCGGGAAACTCCTACAATGAGCAGTTCTTC
CDR3: CASSVEAGNSYNEQFF

V: TRBV28
size: .
J: TRBJ2-1
D: TRBD2
DNA: TGTGCCAGCAGTTTCGGTAGCGGGGGACTCTACAATGAGCAGTTCTTC
CDR3: CASSFGSGGLYNEQFF

V: TRBV3-1/TRBV3-2
size: few
J: TRBJ1-6
D: .
DNA: TGTGCCAGCAGCCAAGGTGTCGGGGGGTCACCCCTCCACTTT
CDR3: CASSQGVGGSPLHF

V: TRBV11-1
size: .
J: TRBJ2-7
D: TRBD1
DNA: TGTGCCAGCAGCTGGACCGGGACAGGGATCAACGAGCAGTACTTC
CDR3: CASSWTGTGINEQYF

V: TRBV3-1/TRBV3-2
size: .
J: TRBJ1-1
D: .
DNA: TGTGCCAGCAGCCAAGGGATCGGCGGCACTGAAGCTTTCTTT
CDR3: CASSQGIGGTEAFF

V: TRBV7-9
size: .
J: TRBJ1-1
D: .
DNA: TGTGCCAGCGGGAAGAGGGCCAACACTGAAGCTTTCTTT
CDR3: CASGKRANTEAFF

V: TRBV7-7
size: .
J: TRBJ2-3
D: TRBD2
DNA: TGTGCTAGCAGCTTAGGACTAGCGGGGGGGGCGGATACGCAGTATTTT
CDR3: CASSLGLAGGADTQYF

V: TRBV21-1
size: .
J: TRBJ2-7
D: .
DNA: TGTGCCAGCAGCAAGAGACTAGCGGACTCCTCTTCCTACGAGCAGTACTTC
CDR3: CASSKRLADSSSYEQYF

V: TRBV29-1
size: once
J: TRBJ2-1
D: .
DNA: TGCAGCGTTGCTAGAGCTCGGGATGAGCAGTTCTTC
CDR3: CSVARARDEQFF

V: TRBV29-1
size: .
J: TRBJ2-5
D: .
DNA: TGCAGCGCGGCGGGTGATGAGACCCAGTACTTC
CDR3: CSAAGDETQYF

V: TRBV4-3
size: .
J: TRBJ2-7
D: TRBD1
DNA: TGCGCCAGCAGCCGAGGCACAGGGGGCACATACGAGCAGTACTTC
CDR3: CASSRGTGGTYEQYF

V: TRBV18
size: once
J: TRBJ1-6
D: TRBD1
DNA: TGTGCCAGCACTCCGACAGGGGCTAGGTCACCCCTCCACTTT
CDR3: CASTPTGARSPLHF

V: TRBV5-4
size: .
J: TRBJ2-6
D: .
DNA: TGTGCCAGCAGCTTGGGCGGGGTAGGGGCCAACGTCCTGACTTTC
CDR3: CASSLGGVGANVLTF

V: TRBV6-6
size: .
J: TRBJ2-1
D: .
DNA: TGTGCCAGCAAACTAGCAGACGATTACAATGAGCAGTTCTTC
CDR3: CASKLADDYNEQFF

V: TRBV27
size: .
J: TRBJ2-1
D: TRBD2
DNA: TGTGCCAGCAGTTTAGCGGGAGCCCACAATGAGCAGTTCTTC
CDR3: CASSLAGAHNEQFF

V: TRBV6-6
size: .
J: TRBJ1-1
D: .
DNA: TGTGCCAGCAGCCCCACTGAACTGAACACTGAAGCTTTCTTT
CDR3: CASSPTELNTEAFF

V: TRBV30
size: few
J: TRBJ2-7
D: .
DNA: TGTGCCTGGAGATGGGGGGTCTCCTACGAGCAGTACTTC
CDR3: CAWRWGVSYEQYF

V: TRBV28
size: once
J: TRBJ1-3
D: .
DNA: TGTGCCACCAAGGACATGGGGTCGGGTCCCTCTGGAAACACCATATATTTT
CDR3: CATKDMGSGPSGNTIYF

V: TRBV19
size: .
J: TRBJ1-5
D: .
DNA: TGTGCCAGTAGTAGACAGGCCCTACCGGTTGGACAGCCCCAGCATTTT
CDR3: CASSRQALPVGQPQHF

V: TRBV27
size: .
J: TRBJ2-7
D: .
DNA: TGTGCCACCTCCACCCCTTCGGGTGGGAGAGGTTACGAGCAGTACTTC
CDR3: CATSTPSGGRGYEQYF

V: TRBV19
size: .
J: TRBJ1-2
D: TRBD1
DNA: TGTGCCAGTAGTATAGATGGGACAGCGAGGCAGGATGGCTACACCTTC
CDR3: CASSIDGTARQDGYTF

V: TRBV28
size: .
J: TRBJ1-3
D: .
DNA: TGTGCCAGCGGGAGGATTGACTCTGGAAACACCATATATTTT
CDR3: CASGRIDSGNTIYF

V: TRBV10-3
size: .
J: TRBJ1-1
D: TRBD1
DNA: TGTGCCATCAGTGACGGACAGGGGAACACTGAAGCTTTCTTT
CDR3: CAISDGQGNTEAFF

V: TRBV7-9
size: .
J: TRBJ1-5
D: TRBD1
DNA: TGTGCCAGCAGCGCCGGGACAGGGAATAATCAGCCCCAGCATTTT
CDR3: CASSAGTGNNQPQHF

V: TRBV18
size: .
J: TRBJ2-7
D: .
DNA: TGTGCCAGCTCACAAACCGGGGACGAGCAGTACTTC
CDR3: CASSQTGDEQYF

V: TRBV13
size: .
J: TRBJ2-1
D: TRBD2
DNA: TGTGCCAGCAGCCCCAGACTAGCGGGAGCTGGTGAGCAGTTCTTC
CDR3: CASSPRLAGAGEQFF

V: TRBV4-2
size: .
J: TRBJ2-3
D: TRBD2
DNA: TGTGCCAGCAGCCAGGCGCATAGCGGGGCAGATACGCAGTATTTT
CDR3: CASSQAHSGADTQYF

V: TRBV4-3
size: few
J: TRBJ1-2
D: .
DNA: TGCGCCAGCAGCCAAGAACAGACCTTGAACTATGGCTACACCTTC
CDR3: CASSQEQTLNYGYTF

V: TRBV7-2
size: .
J: TRBJ1-1
D: .
DNA: TGTGCCAGCAGCTTTACAGGGCTCATGAACACTGAAGCTTTCTTT
CDR3: CASSFTGLMNTEAFF